This TCR beta chain derives from a study of T cell responses to AZD1222 COVID-19 vaccine. Trimming removed 4 bases from V and 6 bases from J; junction bases left unmatched: 12. The CDR3 spans 15 residues. The germline V gene has CDR1 SGHNT and CDR2 YYREEE (reference sequence). As to this clone: The antigen is not known.

This table comes from immunoSEQ multiplex PCR, and its TCRdb copy is limited to in-frame clones, with some not included. The table has about 110,000 clones, 92% seen once; the top ten hold less than 2.5%. Points from the study as a whole: Donors were chiefly white British, with a greater number of females, and clonal diversity was perhaps underestimated.

The chain combines TRBV5-4 with TRBJ2-5, with 7 bases lining up with TRBD2. This sample comprised peripheral blood, obtained 28 days after the second AZD1222 dose. The TCR originated in an adult who received the AZD1222 COVID-19 vaccine. The CDR3 DNA is TGTGCCAGCAGCACGGGGGGTGACTCGGGACAGACCCAGTACTTC. Translation: CASSTGGDSGQTQYF.